The rows below give T cell receptor beta chains drawn from one sample of a study of PD-1 blockade in classical Hodgkin lymphoma. The protocol was immunoSEQ multiplex PCR, while the TCRdb copy is restricted to in-frame clones and leaves out a portion. Of about 27,000 clones in the sample, 55% to 85% were seen once. The input for sequencing was peripheral blood mononuclear cells (PBMCs), taken before the fourth cycle of nivolumab. The source is a human donor with classical Hodgkin lymphoma. Each CDR3 is given with its conserved first and last residue. For some rows the clone size is stated as once, few or many, or as a class when expanded; others skip it.

v_gene	abundance	len	CDR3aa
TRBV6-6	NA	13	CASSYGTPRKQYF
TRBV6-7	NA	16	CASSYSRVSSPPEAFF
TRBV5-8	NA	18	CASSLAVASGSILNEQFF
TRBV28	NA	15	CASSPHSGANTEAFF
TRBV19	NA	16	CASSIARQAPNTEAFF
TRBV18	medium-sized	14	CASSRGRGPYEQYF
TRBV6-5	NA	15	CASSAETTPGHEQYF
TRBV5-1	NA	19	CASSLVASSGRALPDTQYF
TRBV28	NA	15	CASSSPVAGIGEAFF
TRBV19	once	16	CASSIDMSAGGTEAFF
TRBV4-3	NA	13	CASSQGFGETQYF
TRBV5-1	NA	14	CASSLQLPGDTQYF
TRBV5-1	few	17	CASSLGSGTGGNQPQHF
TRBV2	NA	14	CASRTTGNSYEQYF
TRBV2	NA	15	CASSDSGVYGTEAFF
TRBV7-8	NA	15	CASSLEGGPTNEQYF
TRBV7-9	NA	14	CASSFIGVNQPQHF
TRBV4-3	once	16	CASSQDWDYSNQPQHF
TRBV28	few	14	CASRLIQGNQPQHF
TRBV28	few	10	CASKSEKLFF
TRBV29-1	NA	11	CSAGGESEQYF
TRBV7-9	few	15	CASSSTGRDHQPQHF
TRBV4-1	NA	17	CASSQERGGPPNTEAFF
TRBV30	NA	15	CAWSVISGSTGELFF
TRBV19	NA	15	CASSIRQDDNSPLHF
TRBV28	NA	15	CASSLTQGSSYEQYF
TRBV5-6	NA	16	CASSLAGSGGSYEQYF
TRBV19	NA	13	CACSGQGTDTQYF
TRBV6-1	NA	13	CASRSPRPDTQYF
TRBV30	NA	13	CAWSAIVGETQYF
TRBV18	NA	15	CASSPGTGTYNEQFF
TRBV29-1	NA	11	CSVGRNEKLFF
TRBV5-1	NA	14	CASSWTATNEKLFF
TRBV7-2	NA	15	CASSLAKGEWDTQYF
TRBV30	NA	13	CAWSSGTPSLQYF
TRBV6-5	once	15	CASRTGLAGSETQYF
TRBV28	NA	16	CASRPTGPWGDYEQYF
TRBV7-9	NA	15	CASSPQEGANTEAFF
TRBV5-1	NA	15	CASSSLTSGREEQFF
TRBV4-3	NA	16	CASSQDAGQGWTEAFF
TRBV19	few	15	CASSIVRGNTGELFF